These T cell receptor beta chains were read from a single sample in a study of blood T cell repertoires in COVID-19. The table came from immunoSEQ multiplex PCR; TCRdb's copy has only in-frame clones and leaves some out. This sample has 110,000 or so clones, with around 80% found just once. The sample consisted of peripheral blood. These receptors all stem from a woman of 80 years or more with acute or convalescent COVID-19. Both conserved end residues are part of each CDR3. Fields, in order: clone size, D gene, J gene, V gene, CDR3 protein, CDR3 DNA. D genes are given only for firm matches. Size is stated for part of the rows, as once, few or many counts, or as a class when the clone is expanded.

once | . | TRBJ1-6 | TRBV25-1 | CASNDRNSPLHF | TGTGCCAGCAACGACAGGAATTCACCCCTCCACTTT
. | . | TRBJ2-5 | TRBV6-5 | CASSSTVRVLQETQYF | TGTGCCAGCAGTTCAACCGTCAGGGTCCTCCAAGAGACCCAGTACTTC
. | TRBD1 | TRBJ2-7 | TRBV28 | CASSPNADRSYEQYF | TGTGCCAGCAGTCCCAACGCGGACAGGTCCTACGAGCAGTACTTC
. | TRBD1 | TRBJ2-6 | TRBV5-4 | CASSPMGGQGKSGANVLTF | TGTGCCAGCAGTCCAATGGGGGGACAGGGGAAGTCCGGGGCCAACGTCCTGACTTTC
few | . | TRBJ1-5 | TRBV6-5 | CASTEVNRESPQHF | TGTGCCAGCACCGAAGTGAACCGGGAGTCCCCCCAGCATTTT
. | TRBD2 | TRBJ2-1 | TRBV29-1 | CSVGLAGGTEQFF | TGCAGCGTAGGACTAGCGGGAGGGACTGAGCAGTTCTTC
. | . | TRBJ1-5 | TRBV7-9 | CASSLVGRGFDQPQHF | TGTGCCAGCAGCTTAGTGGGCAGGGGTTTCGATCAGCCCCAGCATTTT
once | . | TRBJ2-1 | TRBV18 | CASSPTEELTGFF | TGTGCCAGCTCACCAACCGAGGAGTTGACTGGTTTCTTC
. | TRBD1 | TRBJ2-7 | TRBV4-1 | CASSQGVRSRGPYEQYF | TGCGCCAGCAGCCAAGGTGTTCGTTCGAGGGGGCCCTACGAGCAGTACTTC
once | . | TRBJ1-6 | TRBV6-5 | CASRTGELNNSPLHF | TGTGCCAGCAGAACCGGGGAGCTAAATAATTCACCCCTCCACTTT
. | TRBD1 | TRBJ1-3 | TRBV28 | CASSWTGSFSGNTIYF | TGTGCCAGCAGCTGGACAGGGAGTTTCTCTGGAAACACCATATATTTT
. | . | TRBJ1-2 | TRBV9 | CASSVGGANYGYTF | TGTGCCAGCAGCGTCGGCGGGGCTAACTATGGCTACACCTTC
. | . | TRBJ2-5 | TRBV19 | CASSFRRGETQYF | TGTGCCAGTAGTTTTAGGAGGGGAGAGACCCAGTACTTC
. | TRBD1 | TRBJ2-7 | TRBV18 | CASSPGQGYYEQYF | TGTGCCAGCTCACCGGGACAGGGTTACTACGAGCAGTACTTC
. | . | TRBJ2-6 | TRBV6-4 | CAMQRGRDYFSGANVLTF | TGTGCCATGCAAAGGGGCCGCGATTACTTCTCTGGGGCCAACGTCCTGACTTTC
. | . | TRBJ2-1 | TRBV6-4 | CANGGPPYNEQFF | TGTGCCAATGGGGGCCCACCCTACAATGAGCAGTTCTTC
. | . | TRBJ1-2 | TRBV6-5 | CASTPRGRDYYGYTF | TGTGCCAGCACCCCCAGAGGACGGGACTACTATGGCTACACCTTC
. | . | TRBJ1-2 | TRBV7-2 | CASSLGVARSDGYTF | TGTGCCAGCAGCTTAGGGGTAGCCAGATCGGATGGCTACACCTTC
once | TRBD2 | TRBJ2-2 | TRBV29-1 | CSVGNSGRGTGELFF | TGCAGCGTGGGAAATAGCGGGAGGGGCACCGGGGAGCTGTTTTTT
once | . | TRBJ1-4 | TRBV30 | CAWSLGVAEKLFF | TGTGCCTGGAGTCTCGGGGTGGCGGAAAAACTGTTTTTT
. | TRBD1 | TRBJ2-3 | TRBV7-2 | CASSLSTGKDTQYF | TGTGCCAGCAGCTTATCGACAGGGAAAGATACGCAGTATTTT
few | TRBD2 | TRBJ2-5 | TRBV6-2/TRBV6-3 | CASNPPGLVAYGTQYF | TGTGCCAGCAACCCCCCGGGACTAGTAGCGTATGGGACCCAGTACTTC
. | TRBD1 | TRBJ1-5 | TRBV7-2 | CASSNPQGGGNQPQHF | TGTGCCAGCAGCAACCCACAGGGGGGTGGCAATCAGCCCCAGCATTTT
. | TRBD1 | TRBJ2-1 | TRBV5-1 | CASRGQVVDNEQFF | TGCGCCAGCCGGGGACAGGTAGTAGACAATGAGCAGTTCTTC
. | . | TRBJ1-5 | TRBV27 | CASGIVWGGDQPQHF | TGTGCCAGCGGTATCGTATGGGGGGGAGATCAGCCCCAGCATTTT
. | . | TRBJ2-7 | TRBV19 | CASSIERFYEQYF | TGTGCCAGTAGTATCGAGCGGTTCTACGAGCAGTACTTC
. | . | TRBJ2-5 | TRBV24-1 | CATSEGDQETQYF | TGTGCCACCAGTGAAGGGGACCAAGAGACCCAGTACTTC
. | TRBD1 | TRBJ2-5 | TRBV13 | CASSPGTGWGKTQYF | TGTGCCAGCAGCCCGGGGACAGGGTGGGGAAAGACCCAGTACTTC
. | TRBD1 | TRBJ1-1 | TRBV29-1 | CSVGTGLGTEAFF | TGCAGCGTCGGGACAGGGTTGGGCACTGAAGCTTTCTTT
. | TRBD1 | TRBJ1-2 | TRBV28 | CASSFRQGYGYTF | TGTGCCAGCAGTTTTCGACAGGGGTATGGCTACACCTTC
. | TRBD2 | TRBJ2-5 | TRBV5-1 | CASSLQGREETQYF | TGCGCCAGCAGCTTGCAAGGGAGGGAAGAGACCCAGTACTTC
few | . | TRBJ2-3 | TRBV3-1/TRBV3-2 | CASRPPGNTDTQYF | TGTGCCAGCAGACCACCGGGGAACACAGATACGCAGTATTTT
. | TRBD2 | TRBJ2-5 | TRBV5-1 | CASSGVAGEAQYF | TGCGCCAGCAGCGGGGTAGCGGGAGAGGCCCAGTACTTC
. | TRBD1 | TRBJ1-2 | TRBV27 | CASSSMSRGLNYGYTF | TGTGCCAGCAGTTCAATGTCCAGGGGGCTCAACTATGGCTACACCTTC
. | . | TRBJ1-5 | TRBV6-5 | CASSYPKAGGHQPQHF | TGTGCCAGCAGTTACCCCAAGGCGGGGGGGCATCAGCCCCAGCATTTT
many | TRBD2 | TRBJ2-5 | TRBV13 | CASSSRTSGNRGETQYF | TGTGCCAGCAGCTCTAGGACTAGCGGGAACCGCGGGGAGACCCAGTACTTC
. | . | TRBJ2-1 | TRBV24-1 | CATSDFQGGLHNEQFF | TGTGCCACCAGTGATTTTCAGGGGGGACTCCACAATGAGCAGTTCTTC
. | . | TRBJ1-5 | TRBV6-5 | CASSYKAGGQPQHF | TGTGCCAGCAGTTATAAGGCCGGGGGTCAGCCCCAGCATTTT
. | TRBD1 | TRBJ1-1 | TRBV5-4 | CASTPSGGQKNTEAFF | TGTGCCAGCACCCCCTCTGGGGGACAGAAGAACACTGAAGCTTTCTTT
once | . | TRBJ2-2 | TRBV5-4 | CASSPLGMTGSGELFF | TGTGCCAGCAGCCCGCTTGGAATGACGGGGTCCGGGGAGCTGTTTTTT
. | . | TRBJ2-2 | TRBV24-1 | CATSLGGEGELFF | TGTGCCACCAGTCTAGGGGGAGAGGGGGAGCTGTTTTTT